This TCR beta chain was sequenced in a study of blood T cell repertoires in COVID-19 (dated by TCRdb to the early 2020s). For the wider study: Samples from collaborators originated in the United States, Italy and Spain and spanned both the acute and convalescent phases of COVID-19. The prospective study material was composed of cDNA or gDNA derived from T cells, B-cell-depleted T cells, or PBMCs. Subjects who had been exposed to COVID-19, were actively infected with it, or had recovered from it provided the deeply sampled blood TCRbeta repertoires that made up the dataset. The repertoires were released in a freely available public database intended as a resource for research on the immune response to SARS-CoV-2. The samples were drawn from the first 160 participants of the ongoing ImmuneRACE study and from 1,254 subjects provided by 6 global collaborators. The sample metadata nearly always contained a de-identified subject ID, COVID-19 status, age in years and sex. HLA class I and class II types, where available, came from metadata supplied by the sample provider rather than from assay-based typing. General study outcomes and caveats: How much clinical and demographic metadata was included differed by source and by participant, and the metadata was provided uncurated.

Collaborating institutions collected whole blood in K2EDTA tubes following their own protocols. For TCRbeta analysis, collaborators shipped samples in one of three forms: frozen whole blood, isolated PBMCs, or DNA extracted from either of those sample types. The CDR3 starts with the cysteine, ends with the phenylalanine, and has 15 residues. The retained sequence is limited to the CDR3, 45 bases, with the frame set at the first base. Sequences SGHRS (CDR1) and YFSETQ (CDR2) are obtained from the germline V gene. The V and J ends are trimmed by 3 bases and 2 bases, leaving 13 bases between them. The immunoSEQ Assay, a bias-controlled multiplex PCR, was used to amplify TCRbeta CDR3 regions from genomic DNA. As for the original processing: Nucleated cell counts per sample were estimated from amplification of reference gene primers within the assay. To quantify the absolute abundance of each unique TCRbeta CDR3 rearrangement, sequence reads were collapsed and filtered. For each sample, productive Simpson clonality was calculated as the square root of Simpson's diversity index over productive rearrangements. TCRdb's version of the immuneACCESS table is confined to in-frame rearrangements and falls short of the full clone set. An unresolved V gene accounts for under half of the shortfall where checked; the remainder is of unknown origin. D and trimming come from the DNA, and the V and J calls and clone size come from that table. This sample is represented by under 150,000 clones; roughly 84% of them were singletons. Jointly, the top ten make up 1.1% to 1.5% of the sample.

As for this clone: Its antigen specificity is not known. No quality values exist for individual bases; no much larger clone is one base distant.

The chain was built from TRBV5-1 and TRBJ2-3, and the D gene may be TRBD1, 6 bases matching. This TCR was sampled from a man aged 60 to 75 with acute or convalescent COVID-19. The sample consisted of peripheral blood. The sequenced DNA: TGCGCCAGCAGCTCCGGTGTGGGGGCCACAGATACGCAGTATTTT. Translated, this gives CASSSGVGATDTQYF.